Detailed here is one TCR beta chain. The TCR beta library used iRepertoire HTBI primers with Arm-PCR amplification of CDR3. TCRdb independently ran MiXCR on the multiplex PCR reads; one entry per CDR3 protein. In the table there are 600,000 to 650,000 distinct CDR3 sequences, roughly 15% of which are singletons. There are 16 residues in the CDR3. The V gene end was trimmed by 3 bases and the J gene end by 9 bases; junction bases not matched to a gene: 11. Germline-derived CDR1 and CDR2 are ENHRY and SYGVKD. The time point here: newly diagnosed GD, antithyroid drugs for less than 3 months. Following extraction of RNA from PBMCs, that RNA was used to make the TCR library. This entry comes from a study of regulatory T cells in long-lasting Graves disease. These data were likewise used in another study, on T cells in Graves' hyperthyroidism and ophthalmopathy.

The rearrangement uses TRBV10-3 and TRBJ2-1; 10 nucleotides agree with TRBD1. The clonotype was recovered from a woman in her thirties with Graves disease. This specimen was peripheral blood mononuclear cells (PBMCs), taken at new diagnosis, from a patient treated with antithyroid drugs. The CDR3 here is CAISDQKGTGVGEQFF. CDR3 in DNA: TGTGCCATCAGTGATCAGAAGGGGACAGGGGTCGGTGAGCAGTTCTTC.